The 4 T cell receptor beta chains below come from one sample, sequenced in a study of shared clonotypes between healthy human individuals. The method was immunoSEQ multiplex PCR; TCRdb's version includes in-frame clones alone and lacks a portion of them. Altogether 600,000 to 750,000 clones are present, roughly 91% being singletons, with the ten largest covering 34%. The source material was memory CD8+ T cells from PBMCs. Regarding subset: CD45RO+ cells pooled with CCR7-negative TemRA cells. Receptor source: a young man in good health. Some clones in this sample may be carry-over from other donors' samples.

The chain uses TRBV7-9 and TRBJ1-2; 8 bases fit TRBD1. The germline CDR1 and CDR2 sequences are SEHNR and FQNEAQ (reference sequence). This CDR3 contains 14 residues. Trimming cost V 5 bases and J 6 bases; bases outside gene matches: 8. Written as DNA, the CDR3 is TGTGCCAGCAGCCCCCGGACAGGGAGAGATGGCTACACCTTC. This codes for CASSPRTGRDGYTF.

The rearrangement joins TRBV9 to TRBJ2-1; 7 bases line up with TRBD2. The germline gives CDR1 SGDLS, CDR2 YYNGEE. Germline trimming cut 0 bases from V and 0 bases from J; bases unmatched to any gene: 3. The length of the CDR3 is 16 residues. CDR3 sequence reads: CASSVGPGGSYNEQFF. The DNA of the CDR3 is TGTGCCAGCAGCGTAGGCCCGGGGGGCTCCTACAATGAGCAGTTCTTC.

This clone has only one observation. V gene TRBV5-7 combines with J gene TRBJ2-1, with D unclear. Being an ORF, TRBV5-7 has a function that is uncertain. V was clipped by 1 base and J by 10 bases, with 9 bases between them. This CDR3 is 12 amino acids long. As DNA, the CDR3 is TGTGCCAGCAGCTTGTTGTGGCCCGAGCAGTTCTTC. It codes for CASSLLWPEQFF.

The chain is built from TRBV12-2 and TRBJ1-5. TRBV12-2 is annotated as a pseudogene. The CDR3 has 19 residues. This CDR3 is CASRLTPGTGTLSNQPQHF. The CDR3 nucleotides are TGTGCAAGTCGCTTAACGCCGGGGACGGGCACCCTGAGCAATCAGCCCCAGCATTTT.